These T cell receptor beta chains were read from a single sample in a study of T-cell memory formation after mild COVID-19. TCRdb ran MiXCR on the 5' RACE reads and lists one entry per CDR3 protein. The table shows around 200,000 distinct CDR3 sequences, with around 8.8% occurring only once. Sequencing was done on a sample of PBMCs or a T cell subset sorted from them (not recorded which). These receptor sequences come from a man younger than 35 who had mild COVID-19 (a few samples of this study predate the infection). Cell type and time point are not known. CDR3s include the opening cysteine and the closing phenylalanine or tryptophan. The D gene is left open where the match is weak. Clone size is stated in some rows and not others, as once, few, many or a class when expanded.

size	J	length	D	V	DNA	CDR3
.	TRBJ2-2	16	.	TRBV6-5	TGTGCCAGCAGTTACGGAGGGGGGGGCTACACCGGGGAGCTGTTTTTT	CASSYGGGGYTGELFF
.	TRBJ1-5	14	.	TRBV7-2	TGTGCCAGCAGCCCGCACATAAGCAATCAGCCCCAGCATTTT	CASSPHISNQPQHF
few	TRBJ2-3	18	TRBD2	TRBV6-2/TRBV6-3	TGTGCCAGCTCCCCGAGGGCCTCAGCGGGGCCCGTCACAGATACGCAGTATTTT	CASSPRASAGPVTDTQYF
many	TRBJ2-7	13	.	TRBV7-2	TGTGCCAGCAGCCAGACATACCGGGGCGAGCAGTACTTC	CASSQTYRGEQYF
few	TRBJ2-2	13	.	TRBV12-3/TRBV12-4	TGTGCCAGCAGTTGGCAGATGGCCGGGGAGCTGTTTTTT	CASSWQMAGELFF
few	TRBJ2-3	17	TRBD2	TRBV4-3	TGCGCCAGCAGCCAAGGGACTAGCGGGGGTGGAGCCGATACGCAGTATTTT	CASSQGTSGGGADTQYF
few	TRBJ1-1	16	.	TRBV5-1	TGCGCCAGCAGCTTTCACCCGGGCTCAGTGAACACTGAAGCTTTCTTT	CASSFHPGSVNTEAFF
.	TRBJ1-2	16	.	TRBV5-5	TGTGCCAGCAGCCTATTGGGAGCGGGGGCTGGCTATGGCTACACCTTC	CASSLLGAGAGYGYTF
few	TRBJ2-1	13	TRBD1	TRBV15	TGTGCCACCAGCAGAGTACAGGGGTATGAGCAGTTCTTC	CATSRVQGYEQFF
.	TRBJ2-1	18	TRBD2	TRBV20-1	TGCAGTGCTAGTAGTCCGGGACTAGCGGGGGGCCCTCCCAATGAGCAGTTCTTC	CSASSPGLAGGPPNEQFF
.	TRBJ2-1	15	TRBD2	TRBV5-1	TGCGCCAGCAGCTCAAATAGCGGGGGGTACAATGAGCAGTTCTTC	CASSSNSGGYNEQFF
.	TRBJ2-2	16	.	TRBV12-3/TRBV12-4	TGTGCCAGCAGTTTATTATCTACTTCGAACACCGGGGAGCTGTTTTTT	CASSLLSTSNTGELFF
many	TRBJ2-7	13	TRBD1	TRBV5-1	TGCGCCAGCCGTCGGGACAGGGGTTACGAGCAGTACTTC	CASRRDRGYEQYF
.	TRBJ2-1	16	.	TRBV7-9	TGTGCCAGCAGCCCCATCGGGGTCCTCCGGCCCAATGAGCAGTTCTTC	CASSPIGVLRPNEQFF
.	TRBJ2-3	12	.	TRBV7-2	TGTGCCAGCAGGGTCCAAACAGATACGCAGTATTTT	CASRVQTDTQYF